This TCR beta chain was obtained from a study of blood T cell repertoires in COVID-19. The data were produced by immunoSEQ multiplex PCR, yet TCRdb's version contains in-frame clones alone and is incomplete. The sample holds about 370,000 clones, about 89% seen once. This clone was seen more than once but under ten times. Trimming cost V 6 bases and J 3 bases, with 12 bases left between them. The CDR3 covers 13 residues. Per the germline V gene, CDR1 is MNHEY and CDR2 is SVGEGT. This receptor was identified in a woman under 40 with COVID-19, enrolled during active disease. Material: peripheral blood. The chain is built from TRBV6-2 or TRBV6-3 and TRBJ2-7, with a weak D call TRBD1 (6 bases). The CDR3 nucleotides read TGTGCCAGCAGCCCGGGACACCGCTACGAGCAGTACTTC. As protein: CASSPGHRYEQYF.